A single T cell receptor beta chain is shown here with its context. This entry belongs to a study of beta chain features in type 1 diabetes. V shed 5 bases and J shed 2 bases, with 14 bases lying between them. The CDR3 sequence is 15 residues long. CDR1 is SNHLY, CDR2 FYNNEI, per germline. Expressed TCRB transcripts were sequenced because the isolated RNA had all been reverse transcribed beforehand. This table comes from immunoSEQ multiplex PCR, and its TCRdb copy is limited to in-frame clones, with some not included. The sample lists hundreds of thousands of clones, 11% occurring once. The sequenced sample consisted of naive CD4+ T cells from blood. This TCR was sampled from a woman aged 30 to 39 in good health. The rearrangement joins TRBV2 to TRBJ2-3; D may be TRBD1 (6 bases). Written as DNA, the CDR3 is TGTGCCAGCAGTCCCTTAGGACAGCACACAGATACGCAGTATTTT. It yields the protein CASSPLGQHTDTQYF.